The following is a T cell receptor (beta chain) sequence with its context. This record comes from a study of blood T cell repertoires in COVID-19. Across the study: Material from acute and convalescent COVID-19 was sourced from the United States, Italy and Spain. In each case, the material was cDNA or gDNA derived from T cells, B-cell-depleted T cells, or PBMCs.

This CDR3 has 16 amino acids. Trimming removed 2 bases at V and 7 bases at J, with 18 bases between. The germline V gene encodes CDR1 SGHDT and CDR2 YYEEEE. Per the authors' pipeline: Estimated nucleated cell counts came from reference gene primer amplification. Sequenced by immunoSEQ multiplex PCR; TCRdb stores in-frame clones only, minus some. The V and J calls and the clone size are those of that table, but D and trimming were determined from the DNA. The sample holds roughly 67,000 clones, approximately 81% seen once. This TCR derives from a man over 45 with active COVID-19. This chain uses TRBV5-6 with TRBJ2-2, with a tentative D call TRBD1 (5 bases). The sequencing sample was made of peripheral blood. CDR3 in amino acids: CASSFSPSSDSGELFF. CDR3 sequence (DNA): TGTGCCAGCAGCTTTAGCCCATCCAGTGACAGCGGGGAGCTGTTTTTT. The whole variable domain, filled in from reference TRBV5-6 and TRBJ2-2, reads DAGVTQSPTHLIKTRGQQVTLRCSPKSGHDTVSWYQQALGQGPQFIFQYYEEEERQRGNFPDRFSGHQFPNYSSELNVNALLLGDSALYLCASSFSPSSDSGELFFGEGSRLTVL.